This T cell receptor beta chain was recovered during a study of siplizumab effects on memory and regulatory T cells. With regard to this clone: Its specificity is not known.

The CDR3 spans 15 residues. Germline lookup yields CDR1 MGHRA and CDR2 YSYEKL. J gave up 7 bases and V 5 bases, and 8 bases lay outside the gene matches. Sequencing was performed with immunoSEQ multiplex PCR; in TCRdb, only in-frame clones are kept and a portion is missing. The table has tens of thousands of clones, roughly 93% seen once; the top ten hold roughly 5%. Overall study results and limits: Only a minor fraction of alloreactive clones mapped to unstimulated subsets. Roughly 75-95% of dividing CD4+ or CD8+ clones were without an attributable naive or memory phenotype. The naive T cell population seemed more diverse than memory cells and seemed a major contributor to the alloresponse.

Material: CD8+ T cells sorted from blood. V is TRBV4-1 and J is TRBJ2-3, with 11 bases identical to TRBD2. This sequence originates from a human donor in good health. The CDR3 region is CASSTVAGGPNTQYF. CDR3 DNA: TGCGCCAGCAGCACAGTAGCGGGGGGGCCGAATACGCAGTATTTT.